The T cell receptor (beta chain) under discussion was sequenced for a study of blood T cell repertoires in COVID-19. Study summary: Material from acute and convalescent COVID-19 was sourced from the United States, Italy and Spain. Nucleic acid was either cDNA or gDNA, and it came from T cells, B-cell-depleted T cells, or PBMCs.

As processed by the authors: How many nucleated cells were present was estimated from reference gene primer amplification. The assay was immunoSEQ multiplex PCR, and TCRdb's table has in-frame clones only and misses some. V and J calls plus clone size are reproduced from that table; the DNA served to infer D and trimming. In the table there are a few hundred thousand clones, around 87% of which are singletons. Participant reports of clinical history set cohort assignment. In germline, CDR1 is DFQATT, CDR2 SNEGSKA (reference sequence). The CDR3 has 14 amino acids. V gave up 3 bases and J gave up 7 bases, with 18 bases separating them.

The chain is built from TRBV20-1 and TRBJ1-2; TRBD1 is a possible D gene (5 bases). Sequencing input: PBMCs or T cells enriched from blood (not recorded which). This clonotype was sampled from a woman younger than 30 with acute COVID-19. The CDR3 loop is CSASVGQIVGGYTF. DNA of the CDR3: TGCAGTGCTAGTGTGGGGCAAATAGTAGGTGGCTACACCTTC.